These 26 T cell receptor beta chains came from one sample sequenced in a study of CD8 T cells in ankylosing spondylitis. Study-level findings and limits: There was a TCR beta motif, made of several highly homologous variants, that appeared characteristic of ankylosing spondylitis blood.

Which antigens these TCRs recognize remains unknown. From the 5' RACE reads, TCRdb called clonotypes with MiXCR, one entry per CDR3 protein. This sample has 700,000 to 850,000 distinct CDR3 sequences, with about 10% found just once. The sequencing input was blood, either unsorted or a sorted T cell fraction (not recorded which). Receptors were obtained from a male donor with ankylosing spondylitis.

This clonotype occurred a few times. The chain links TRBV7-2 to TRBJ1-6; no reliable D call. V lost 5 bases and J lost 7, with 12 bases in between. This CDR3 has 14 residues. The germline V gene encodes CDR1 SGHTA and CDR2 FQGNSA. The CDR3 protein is CASSMRAGNSPLHF. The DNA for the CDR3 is TGTGCCAGCAGCATGCGGGCAGGCAATTCACCCCTCCACTTT.

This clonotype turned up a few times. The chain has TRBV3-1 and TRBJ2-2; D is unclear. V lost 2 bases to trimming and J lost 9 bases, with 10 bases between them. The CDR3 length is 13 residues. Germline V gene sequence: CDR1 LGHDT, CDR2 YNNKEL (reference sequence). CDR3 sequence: CASSQIVSRELFF. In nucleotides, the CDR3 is TGTGCCAGCAGCCAAATAGTGAGTCGGGAGCTGTTTTTT.

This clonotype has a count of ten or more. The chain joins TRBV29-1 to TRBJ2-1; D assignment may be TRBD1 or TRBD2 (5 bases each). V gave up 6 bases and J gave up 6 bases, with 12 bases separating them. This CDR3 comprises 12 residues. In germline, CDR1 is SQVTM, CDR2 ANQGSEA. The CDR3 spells CSVGARANEQFF. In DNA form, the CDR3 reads TGCAGCGTCGGGGCGAGGGCCAATGAGCAGTTCTTC.

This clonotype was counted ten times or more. CDR3 residues: CAITSTSYGYTF. CDR3 nucleotide sequence: TGTGCCATCACCTCAACGAGCTATGGCTACACCTTC. The chain couples TRBV12-3 or TRBV12-4 to TRBJ1-2; D ambiguous. The CDR3 contains 12 residues. The ends were cut back, 10 bases at V and 4 bases at J, with 13 bases in the middle.

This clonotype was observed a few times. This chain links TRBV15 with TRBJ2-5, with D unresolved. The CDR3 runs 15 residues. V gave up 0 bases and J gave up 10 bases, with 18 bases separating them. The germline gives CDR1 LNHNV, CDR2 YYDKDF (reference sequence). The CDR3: CATSRDSRAKIGQYF. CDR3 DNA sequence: TGTGCCACCAGCAGAGATTCCCGCGCCAAGATTGGCCAGTACTTC.

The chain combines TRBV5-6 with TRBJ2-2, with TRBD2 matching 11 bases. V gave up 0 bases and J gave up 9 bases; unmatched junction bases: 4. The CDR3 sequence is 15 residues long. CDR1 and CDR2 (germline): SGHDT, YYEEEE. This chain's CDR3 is CASSLVLAGDRELFF. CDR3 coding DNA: TGTGCCAGCAGCTTGGTACTAGCGGGAGACCGGGAGCTGTTTTTT.

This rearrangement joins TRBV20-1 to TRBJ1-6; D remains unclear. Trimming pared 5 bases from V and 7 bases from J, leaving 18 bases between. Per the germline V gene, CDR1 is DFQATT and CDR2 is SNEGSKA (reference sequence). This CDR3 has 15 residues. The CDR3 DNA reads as TGCAGTGCTGGACCGGGCCTCTCCGTGAATTCACCCCTCCACTTT. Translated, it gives CSAGPGLSVNSPLHF.

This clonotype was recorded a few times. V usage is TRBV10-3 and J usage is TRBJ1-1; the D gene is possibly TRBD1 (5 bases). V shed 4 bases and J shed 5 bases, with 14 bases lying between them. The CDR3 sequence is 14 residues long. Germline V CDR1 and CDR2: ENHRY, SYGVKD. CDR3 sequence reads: CAISGDLRGTEAFF. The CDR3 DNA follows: TGTGCCATCAGTGGGGACCTAAGAGGGACTGAAGCTTTCTTT.

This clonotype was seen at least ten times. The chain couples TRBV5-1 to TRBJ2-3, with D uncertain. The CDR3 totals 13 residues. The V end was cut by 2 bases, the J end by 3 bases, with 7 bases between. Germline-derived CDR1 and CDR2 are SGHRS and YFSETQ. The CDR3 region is CASSFAITDTQYF. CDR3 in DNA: TGCGCCAGCAGCTTCGCTATAACAGATACGCAGTATTTT.

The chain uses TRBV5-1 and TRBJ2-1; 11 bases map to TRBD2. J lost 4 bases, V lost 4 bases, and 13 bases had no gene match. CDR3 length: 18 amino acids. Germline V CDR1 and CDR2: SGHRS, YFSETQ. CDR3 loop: CASSPERPTSGAYNEQFF. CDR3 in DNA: TGCGCCAGCAGCCCAGAACGGCCGACTAGCGGGGCGTACAATGAGCAGTTCTTC. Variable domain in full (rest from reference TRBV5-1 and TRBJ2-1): KAGVTQTPRYLIKTRGQQVTLSCSPISGHRSVSWYQQTPGQGLQFLFEYFSETQRNKGNFPGRFSGRQFSNSRSEMNVSTLELGDSALYLCASSPERPTSGAYNEQFFGPGTRLTVL.

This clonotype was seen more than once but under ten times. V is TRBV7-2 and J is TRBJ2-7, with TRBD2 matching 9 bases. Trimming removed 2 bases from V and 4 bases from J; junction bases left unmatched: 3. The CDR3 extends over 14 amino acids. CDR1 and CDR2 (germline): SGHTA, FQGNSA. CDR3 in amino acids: CASSLFAGGYEQYF. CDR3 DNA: TGTGCCAGCAGCTTATTTGCGGGAGGGTACGAGCAGTACTTC.

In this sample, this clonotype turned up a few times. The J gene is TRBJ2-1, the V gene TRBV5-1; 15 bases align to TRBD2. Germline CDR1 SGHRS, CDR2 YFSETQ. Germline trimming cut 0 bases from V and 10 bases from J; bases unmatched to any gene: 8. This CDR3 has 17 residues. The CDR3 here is CASSLVPGLAGGGEQFF. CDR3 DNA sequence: TGCGCCAGCAGCTTGGTGCCGGGACTAGCGGGAGGCGGAGAGCAGTTCTTC. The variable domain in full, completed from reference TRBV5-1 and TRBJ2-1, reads KAGVTQTPRYLIKTRGQQVTLSCSPISGHRSVSWYQQTPGQGLQFLFEYFSETQRNKGNFPGRFSGRQFSNSRSEMNVSTLELGDSALYLCASSLVPGLAGGGEQFFGPGTRLTVL.

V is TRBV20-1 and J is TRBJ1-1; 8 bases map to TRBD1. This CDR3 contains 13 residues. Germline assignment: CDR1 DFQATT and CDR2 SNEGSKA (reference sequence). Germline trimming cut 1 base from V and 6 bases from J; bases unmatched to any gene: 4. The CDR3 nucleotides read TGCAGTGCTAGAGTGGACAGGGTAGCTGAAGCTTTCTTT. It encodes CSARVDRVAEAFF.

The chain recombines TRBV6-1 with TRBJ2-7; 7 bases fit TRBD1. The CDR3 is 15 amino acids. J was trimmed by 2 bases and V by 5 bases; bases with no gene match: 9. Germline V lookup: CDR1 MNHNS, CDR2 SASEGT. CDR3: CASSPYRGIAYEQYF. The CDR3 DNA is TGTGCCAGCAGTCCCTACAGGGGCATCGCCTACGAGCAGTACTTC.

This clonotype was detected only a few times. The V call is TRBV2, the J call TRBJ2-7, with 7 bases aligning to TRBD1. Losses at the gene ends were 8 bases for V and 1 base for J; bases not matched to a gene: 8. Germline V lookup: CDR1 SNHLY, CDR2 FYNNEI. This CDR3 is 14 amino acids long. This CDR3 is CASLLQGISYEQYF. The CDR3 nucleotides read TGTGCCAGCTTACTACAGGGGATTTCCTACGAGCAGTACTTC.

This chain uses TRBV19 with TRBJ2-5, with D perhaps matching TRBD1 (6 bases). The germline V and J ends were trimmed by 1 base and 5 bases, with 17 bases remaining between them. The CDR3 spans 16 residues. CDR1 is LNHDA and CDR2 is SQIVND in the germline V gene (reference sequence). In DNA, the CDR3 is TGTGCCAGTAGTATAGGGGGGCTCCCGAAAAGGGAGACCCAGTACTTC. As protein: CASSIGGLPKRETQYF.

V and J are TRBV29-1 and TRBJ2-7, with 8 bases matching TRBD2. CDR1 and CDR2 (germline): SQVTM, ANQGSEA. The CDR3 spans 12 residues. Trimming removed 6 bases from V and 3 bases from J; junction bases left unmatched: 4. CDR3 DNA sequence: TGCAGCGTCGGGGGGGACCGCTACGAGCAGTACTTC. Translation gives CSVGGDRYEQYF.

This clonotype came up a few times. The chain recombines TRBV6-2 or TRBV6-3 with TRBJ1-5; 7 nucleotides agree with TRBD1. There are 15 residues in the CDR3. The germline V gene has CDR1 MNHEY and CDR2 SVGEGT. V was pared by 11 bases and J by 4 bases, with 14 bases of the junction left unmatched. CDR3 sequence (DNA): TGTGCCTGTTCCACCGGGACAGTGCTAAATCAGCCCCAGCATTTT. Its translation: CACSTGTVLNQPQHF.

CDR3 loop: CASRSNGEQYF. As DNA, the CDR3 is TGTGCCAGCAGGAGTAACGGCGAGCAGTACTTC. The rearrangement uses TRBV5-6 and TRBJ2-7; D gene ambiguous. This CDR3 region has 11 residues. Trimming took 5 bases from V and 6 from J, leaving 9 bases between them. Germline V CDR1 and CDR2: SGHDT, YYEEEE. Full variable domain (missing parts from reference TRBV5-6 and TRBJ2-7): DAGVTQSPTHLIKTRGQQVTLRCSPKSGHDTVSWYQQALGQGPQFIFQYYEEEERQRGNFPDRFSGHQFPNYSSELNVNALLLGDSALYLCASRSNGEQYFGPGTRLTVT.

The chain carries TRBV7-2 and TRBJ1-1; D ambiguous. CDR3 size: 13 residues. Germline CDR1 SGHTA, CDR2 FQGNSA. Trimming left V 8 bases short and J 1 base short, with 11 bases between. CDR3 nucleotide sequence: TGTGCCAGCCACCGGTCGGCGAACACTGAAGCTTTCTTT. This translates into CASHRSANTEAFF. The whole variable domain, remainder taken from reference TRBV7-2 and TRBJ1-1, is GAGVSQSPSNKVTEKGKDVELRCDPISGHTALYWYRQSLGQGLEFLIYFQGNSAPDKSGLPSDRFSAERTGGSVSTLTIQRTQQEDSAVYLCASHRSANTEAFFGQGTRLTVV.

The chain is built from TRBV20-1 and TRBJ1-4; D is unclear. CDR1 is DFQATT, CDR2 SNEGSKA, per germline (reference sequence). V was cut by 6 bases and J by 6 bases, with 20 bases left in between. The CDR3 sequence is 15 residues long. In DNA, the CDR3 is TGCAGTGCCGGGAGGGTAGCGGTTTCAGATGAAAAACTGTTTTTT. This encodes CSAGRVAVSDEKLFF.

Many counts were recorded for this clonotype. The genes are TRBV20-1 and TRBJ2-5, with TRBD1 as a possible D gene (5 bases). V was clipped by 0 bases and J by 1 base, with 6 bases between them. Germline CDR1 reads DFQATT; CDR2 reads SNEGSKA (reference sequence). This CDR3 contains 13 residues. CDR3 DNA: TGCAGTGCTAGAGAGGACATCCAAGAGACCCAGTACTTC. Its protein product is CSAREDIQETQYF.

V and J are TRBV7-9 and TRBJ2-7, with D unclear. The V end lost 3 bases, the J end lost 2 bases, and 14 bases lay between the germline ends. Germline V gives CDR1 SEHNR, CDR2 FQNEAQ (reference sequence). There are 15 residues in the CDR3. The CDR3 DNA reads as TGTGCCAGCAGCTTTAAGTCTCCGCCTCCCTACGAGCAGTACTTC. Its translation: CASSFKSPPPYEQYF.

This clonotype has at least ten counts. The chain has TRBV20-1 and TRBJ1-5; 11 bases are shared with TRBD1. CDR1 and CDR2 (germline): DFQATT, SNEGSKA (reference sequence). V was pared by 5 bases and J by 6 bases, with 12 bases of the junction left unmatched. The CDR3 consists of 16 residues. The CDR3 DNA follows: TGCAGTGCTGCAACAACCGGACAGGGGGCTACTCAGCCCCAGCATTTT. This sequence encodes CSAATTGQGATQPQHF.

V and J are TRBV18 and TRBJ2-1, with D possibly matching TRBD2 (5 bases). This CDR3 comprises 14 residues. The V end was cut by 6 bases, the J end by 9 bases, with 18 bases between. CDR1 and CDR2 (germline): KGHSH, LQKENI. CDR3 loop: CASSFERVVPEQFF. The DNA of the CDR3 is TGTGCCAGCTCGTTCGAGAGGGTGGTGCCTGAGCAGTTCTTC.

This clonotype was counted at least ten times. For the CDR3, the DNA is TGTGCCAGCAGCGTAGGGACAGGGGCTAGCGGCTACACCTTC. Its translation is CASSVGTGASGYTF. This chain joins TRBV9 and TRBJ1-2; 9 nucleotides align to TRBD1. J gave up 8 bases and V 0 bases, and 5 bases lay outside the gene matches. CDR3 size: 14 residues. CDR1 SGDLS and CDR2 YYNGEE come from the germline V gene.